Below are 26 T cell receptor beta chains sequenced from a single sample in a study of shared clonotypes between healthy human individuals. The protocol was immunoSEQ multiplex PCR, while the TCRdb copy is restricted to in-frame clones and leaves out a portion. Of around 2,100,000 clones in the sample, about 95% were seen once. Terminally differentiated effector memory CD45RA+ cells were left out of the naive CD8 fraction, which was CD45RO-negative and positively selected for CCR7. The sample consisted of naive CD8+ T cells sorted from blood. The receptors shown here come from a man aged 18-30 years in good health.

This chain connects TRBV7-6 to TRBJ2-2, with no clear D. CDR3 length: 13 residues. V lost 1 base, J lost 6 bases, and 6 bases lay in between. Germline CDR1 is SGHVS and CDR2 is FNYEAQ. The CDR3 reads CASSLDKAGELFF. In nucleotides, the CDR3 is TGTGCCAGCAGCTTAGATAAGGCCGGGGAGCTGTTTTTT.

The V and J genes are TRBV7-8 and TRBJ2-7, with TRBD1 matching over 10 bases. CDR3 length: 16 residues. Germline CDR1 is SGHVS and CDR2 is FQNEAQ. Losses at the gene ends were 1 base for V and 1 base for J; bases not matched to a gene: 4. CDR3: CASSLGRGQGSYEQYF. DNA of the CDR3: TGTGCCAGCAGCTTAGGCAGGGGACAGGGGTCCTACGAGCAGTACTTC.

V gene TRBV30 combines with J gene TRBJ2-7; 12 bases match TRBD1. The germline V gene encodes CDR1 GTSNPN and CDR2 SVGIG (reference sequence). The ends lost 3 bases at V and 4 bases at J; junction bases unmatched: 4. The CDR3 is 14 amino acids. CDR3 residues: CAWSGTGGTYEQYF. DNA for the CDR3: TGTGCCTGGAGCGGGACAGGGGGCACGTACGAGCAGTACTTC.

The chain carries TRBV27 and TRBJ2-3; the match to TRBD2 covers 16 bases. CDR3 length: 17 amino acids. V dropped 5 bases and J dropped 4; count of bases not matched to a gene: 6. Germline V gene sequence: CDR1 MNHEY, CDR2 SMNVEV (reference sequence). CDR3 loop: CASSPRGLAGGPDTQYF. In DNA form, the CDR3 reads TGTGCCAGCAGTCCCCGGGGACTAGCGGGGGGGCCAGATACGCAGTATTTT.

The CDR3: CSVKGQGAEGYTF. The CDR3 coding sequence is TGCAGCGTTAAAGGGCAGGGGGCTGAAGGCTACACCTTC. The chain carries TRBV29-1 and TRBJ1-2, with 8 bases aligning to TRBD1. J lost 8 bases, V lost 5 bases, and 10 bases had no gene match. Germline values: CDR1 SQVTM, CDR2 ANQGSEA. The CDR3 length is 13 residues.

The rearrangement links TRBV5-4 to TRBJ1-2, with D hard to call. CDR3 size: 16 residues. V shed 3 bases and J shed 4 bases, with 19 bases lying between them. CDR1 is SGHNT and CDR2 is YYREEE in the germline V gene (reference sequence). The CDR3 is CASSSEEVTVGYGYTF. The CDR3 nucleotides read TGTGCCAGCAGCTCGGAAGAGGTCACGGTTGGCTATGGCTACACCTTC.

The gene calls are TRBV5-6 and TRBJ1-4; weak D call: TRBD1 (5 bases). The CDR3 is made up of 16 amino acids. From germline, CDR1 is SGHDT and CDR2 YYEEEE. V lost 5 bases and J 6 bases, leaving 20 bases between the germline ends. Here the CDR3 DNA reads TGTGCCAGCAGTCCGGGGGGTCTAGTGAGATATGAAAAACTGTTTTTT. Protein sequence: CASSPGGLVRYEKLFF.

The rearrangement joins TRBV4-1 to TRBJ1-1; a weak D match, TRBD1 (5 bases). The germline V gene encodes CDR1 MGHRA and CDR2 YSYEKL. The CDR3 runs 14 residues. Trimming shortened V by 3 bases and J by 3 bases, and 11 bases separated the two germline ends. CDR3 in DNA: TGCGCCAGCAGCCAGGGGGGGTATTACACTGAAGCTTTCTTT. Its protein product is CASSQGGYYTEAFF.

The rearrangement links TRBV6-1 to TRBJ1-2; D remains unclear. This CDR3 contains 14 residues. Between the trimmed V and J ends, which lost 3 bases and 3 bases, there was a span of 11 bases. Germline CDR1 reads MNHNS; CDR2 reads SASEGT. Here the CDR3 DNA reads TGTGCCAGCAGTGACAACAGCCGTTACTATGGCTACACCTTC. Amino acids: CASSDNSRYYGYTF.

J is TRBJ2-3 and V is TRBV9, with 12 bases matching TRBD2. V was clipped by 0 bases and J by 5 bases; unmatched bases: 13. Germline values: CDR1 SGDLS, CDR2 YYNGEE. The CDR3 is 19 residues long. The chain's CDR3 is CASSVEVGLAGGPEDTQYF. For the CDR3, the DNA is TGTGCCAGCAGCGTAGAAGTGGGTCTAGCGGGGGGGCCGGAAGATACGCAGTATTTT.

V and J are TRBV4-1 and TRBJ2-2; no clear D gene. The CDR3 runs 15 residues. Germline CDR1 is MGHRA and CDR2 is YSYEKL. The V end lost 0 bases, the J end lost 1 base, and 6 bases lay between the germline ends. CDR3 amino acids: CASSQDRGNTGELFF. The CDR3 nucleotides read TGCGCCAGCAGCCAAGATCGCGGGAACACCGGGGAGCTGTTTTTT.

The V gene is TRBV10-3, the J gene TRBJ1-6, with D maybe TRBD1 (6 bases). Trimming pared 4 bases from V and 4 bases from J, leaving 14 bases between. The CDR3 loop spans 16 amino acids. The V gene's germline CDR1 is ENHRY and CDR2 SYGVKD. CDR3 nucleotide sequence: TGTGCCATCAGTGCGGGGGCCCCCTATTATAATTCACCCCTCCACTTT. Its protein is CAISAGAPYYNSPLHF.

CDR3 sequence reads: CASSYLFGCRVRVYEQYF. The CDR3 DNA reads as TGTGCCAGCAGTTATTTGTTTGGGTGTCGTGTCCGAGTCTACGAGCAGTACTTC. V and J are TRBV6-9 and TRBJ2-7; D unresolved. CDR1 and CDR2 (germline): MNHGY, SVAAGI. CDR3 size: 18 residues. Trimming removed 1 base from V and 3 bases from J, with 22 bases in between.

The chain's CDR3 is CASSETGGRGETQYF. In DNA form, the CDR3 reads TGTGCCAGCAGTGAGACAGGGGGCCGGGGGGAGACCCAGTACTTC. V is TRBV28 and J is TRBJ2-5; TRBD1 matches 10 bases. CDR3 length: 15 amino acids. The trim removed 5 bases at V and 5 bases at J, leaving 8 bases unmatched. From germline, CDR1 is MDHEN and CDR2 SYDVKM. Supplemented by reference TRBV28 and TRBJ2-5, the full variable domain reads DVKVTQSSRYLVKRTGEKVFLECVQDMDHENMFWYRQDPGLGLRLIYFSYDVKMKEKGDIPEGYSVSREKKERFSLILESASTNQTSMYLCASSETGGRGETQYFGPGTRLLVL.

V usage is TRBV6-5 and J usage is TRBJ2-2; D gene ambiguous. Deletions cut 2 bases from V and 4 bases from J, with 11 bases between. This CDR3 has 15 residues. Germline V CDR1 and CDR2: MNHEY, SVGAGI. CDR3: CASSYLTGPTGELFF. The CDR3 DNA follows: TGTGCCAGCAGTTACCTCACGGGCCCCACCGGGGAGCTGTTTTTT.

This chain links TRBV4-1 with TRBJ2-3; the match to TRBD1 covers 7 bases. The V gene's germline CDR1 is MGHRA and CDR2 YSYEKL. V was pared by 0 bases and J by 6 bases, with 6 bases of the junction left unmatched. This CDR3 has 15 residues. The CDR3 sequence: CASSQDQGVGDTQYF. The DNA for the CDR3 is TGCGCCAGCAGCCAAGATCAGGGGGTAGGCGATACGCAGTATTTT.

The J gene is TRBJ2-1, the V gene TRBV19, with TRBD2 matching 13 bases. This CDR3 has 15 amino acids. The V segment lost 6 bases and the J segment 6 bases; nucleotides outside the gene matches: 5. The germline V gene has CDR1 LNHDA and CDR2 SQIVND (reference sequence). The CDR3 loop is CASSLGTSGINEQFF. In DNA, the CDR3 is TGTGCCAGTAGCCTCGGGACTAGCGGGATCAATGAGCAGTTCTTC.

V and J are TRBV27 and TRBJ2-2; D might be TRBD1 or TRBD2, each matching 5 bases. Germline values: CDR1 MNHEY, CDR2 SMNVEV (reference sequence). The V and J ends lost 3 bases and 7 bases respectively, with 12 bases between them. CDR3 length: 14 residues. In DNA, the CDR3 is TGTGCCAGCAGTTTCCGAGGGGCTTACGGGGAGCTGTTTTTT. Its protein product is CASSFRGAYGELFF.

The V and J genes are TRBV14 and TRBJ1-5; 7 bases agree with TRBD1. V trimming: 0 bases; J trimming: 5 bases; junction bases outside the gene matches: 4. The CDR3 contains 15 residues. Germline CDR1 and CDR2: SGHDN and FVKESK. The CDR3, as DNA: TGTGCCAGCAGCCAAGAGAGGGGGCACGATCAGCCCCAGCATTTT. It is translated as CASSQERGHDQPQHF.

In the case of this clone: Within the sample, other DNA sequences also encode this same CDR3. The CDR3 reads CASSLRGNTEAFF. The CDR3 DNA reads TGCGCCAGCAGCTTGCGGGGAAACACTGAAGCTTTCTTT. The rearrangement uses TRBV5-1 and TRBJ1-1; D remains ambiguous. The CDR3 contains 13 residues. From germline, CDR1 is SGHRS and CDR2 YFSETQ. V was pared by 1 base and J by 2 bases, with 6 bases between.

The genes are TRBV5-4 and TRBJ1-1; no definite D call. Trimming took off 2 bases at V and 1 base at J, with 6 bases between the two ends. The CDR3 is 13 amino acids. Per the germline V gene, CDR1 is SGHNT and CDR2 is YYREEE (reference sequence). The CDR3 is CASSFTENTEAFF. CDR3 bases: TGTGCCAGCAGCTTTACGGAGAACACTGAAGCTTTCTTT.

This chain connects TRBV5-1 to TRBJ2-5, with D unclear. V was pared by 5 bases and J by 1 base, with 12 bases between. Germline values: CDR1 SGHRS, CDR2 YFSETQ. CDR3 length: 14 residues. The CDR3 reads CASRLELPQETQYF. CDR3 coding DNA: TGCGCCAGCAGGCTGGAACTCCCCCAAGAGACCCAGTACTTC. Drawing the rest from reference TRBV5-1 and TRBJ2-5, the complete variable domain is KAGVTQTPRYLIKTRGQQVTLSCSPISGHRSVSWYQQTPGQGLQFLFEYFSETQRNKGNFPGRFSGRQFSNSRSEMNVSTLELGDSALYLCASRLELPQETQYFGPGTRLLVL.

J is TRBJ2-1 and V is TRBV5-6; 9 bases are shared with TRBD2. J was trimmed by 3 bases and V by 0 bases; bases with no gene match: 13. Germline CDR1 is SGHDT and CDR2 is YYEEEE. The CDR3 is 19 amino acids. The CDR3 protein is CASSLEASGATFIYNEQFF. DNA of the CDR3: TGTGCCAGCAGCTTGGAGGCTAGCGGGGCCACATTTATCTACAATGAGCAGTTCTTC.

The chain recombines TRBV5-1 with TRBJ1-5, with D tentatively TRBD1 (5 bases). Deletions cut 4 bases from V and 8 bases from J, with 22 bases between. Germline CDR1 and CDR2: SGHRS and YFSETQ. This CDR3 has 16 residues. CDR3 DNA: TGCGCCAGCAGCGTGGGGTCGGGGGGAGTCGTGGAGCCCCAGCATTTT. Its translation: CASSVGSGGVVEPQHF.

The chain employs TRBV19 and TRBJ2-7, with D possibly matching TRBD1 (6 bases). Germline V gene sequence: CDR1 LNHDA, CDR2 SQIVND (reference sequence). Trimming took off 6 bases at V and 2 bases at J, with 14 bases between the two ends. The CDR3 extends over 14 amino acids. CDR3: CASSAGTSTYEQYF. Here the CDR3 DNA reads TGTGCCAGTAGCGCCGGGACATCGACCTACGAGCAGTACTTC.

The chain combines TRBV13 with TRBJ2-7; 10 bases map to TRBD1. Germline CDR1 and CDR2: PRHDT and FYEKMQ (reference sequence). The CDR3 consists of 14 residues. The ends lost 5 bases at V and 6 bases at J; junction bases unmatched: 7. CDR3 sequence reads: CASSLRTGGGEQYF. CDR3 sequence (DNA): TGTGCCAGCAGCCTTAGGACAGGGGGAGGCGAGCAGTACTTC.